A single TCR beta chain is shown here with its context. The target antigen is unknown. The sample comes from a study of cytomegalovirus exposure and HLA in healthy donors. Study background: Unique TCR beta sequences numbering about 100 million came from 150 million to 200 million T cells in an earlier analysis.

Study outcomes and limitations: Previously analyzed data showed that most TCR beta V segments were productive at a frequency of about 90% or about 30%. Reportedly, a later analysis found an Asian-associated ancestry cluster had fewer N-insertions than the roughly 630-donor mean.

Germline V gene sequence: CDR1 MDHEN, CDR2 SYDVKM. Trimming cost V 4 bases and J 2 bases, with 11 bases left between them. The CDR3 contains 14 residues. 13 Jbeta primers and 60 Vbeta primers were used for the PCR. Generated by immunoSEQ multiplex PCR, the TCRdb table keeps only in-frame clones and is missing some. The table lists 150,000 to 200,000 clones, 60% to 80% of them singletons, with more than 13% in the top ten. Everyone who donated was a healthy bone marrow donor. The source material was PBMCs. The origin of this receptor is a man between 45 and 60 years old in good health and CMV-seropositive. This chain connects TRBV28 to TRBJ1-2, with D hard to call. The CDR3 bases are TGTGCCAGCAGTTCGAGCCTATCGAACTATGGCTACACCTTC. Translated, it gives CASSSSLSNYGYTF.